The entry below describes one TCR beta chain. Antigen: not known. Generated by immunoSEQ multiplex PCR, the TCRdb table keeps only in-frame clones and is missing some. The sample has under 200,000 clones, roughly nine tenths seen once; the top ten hold about 4%. The data were taken from a study of T cell responses to AZD1222 COVID-19 vaccine. Study results and caveats: The study found Spike-specific TCR breadth and depth rose after two AZD1222 doses.

The receptor's source is an adult who received the MenACWY meningococcal vaccine as a control. The sequences come from peripheral blood, collected 28 days after the second dose of the MenACWY control vaccine.

CDR3 amino acids: CAISVGGTEAFF. In nucleotides, the CDR3 is TGTGCCATCAGTGTTGGGGGTACTGAAGCTTTCTTT. This rearrangement joins TRBV10-3 to TRBJ1-1; weak D call: TRBD1 (5 bases). The germline CDR1 and CDR2 sequences are ENHRY and SYGVKD. Trimming shortened V by 4 bases and J by 5 bases, and 8 bases separated the two germline ends. The CDR3 contains 12 residues.